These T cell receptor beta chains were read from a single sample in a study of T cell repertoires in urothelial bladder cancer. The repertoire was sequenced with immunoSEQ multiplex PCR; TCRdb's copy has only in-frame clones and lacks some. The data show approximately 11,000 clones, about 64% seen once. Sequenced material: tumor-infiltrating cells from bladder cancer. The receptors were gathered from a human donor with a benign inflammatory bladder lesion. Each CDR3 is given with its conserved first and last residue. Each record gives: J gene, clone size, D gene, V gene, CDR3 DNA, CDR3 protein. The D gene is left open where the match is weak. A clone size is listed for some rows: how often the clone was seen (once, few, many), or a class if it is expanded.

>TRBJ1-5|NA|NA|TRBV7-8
TGTGCCAGCAGCCTTTGGCCCAATCAGCCCCAGCATTTT
CASSLWPNQPQHF
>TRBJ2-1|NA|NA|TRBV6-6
TGTGCCAGCAGTTACGAGTGGATATCCTACAATGAGCAGTTCTTC
CASSYEWISYNEQFF
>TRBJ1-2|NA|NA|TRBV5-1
TGCGCCAGCAGCGGCGCCGGGCCTAACTATGGCTACACCTTC
CASSGAGPNYGYTF
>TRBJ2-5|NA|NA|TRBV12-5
TGTGCTAGTGGTTTGGGAGAGACCCAGTACTTC
CASGLGETQYF
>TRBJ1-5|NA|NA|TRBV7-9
TGTGCCAGCAGCTTAGCGTGGGAGACGGATAGCAATCAGCCCCAGCATTTT
CASSLAWETDSNQPQHF
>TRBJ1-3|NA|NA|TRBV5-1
TGCGCCAGCAGCCCAAGGACGGGGGGCGCCGTTGGAAACACCATATATTTT
CASSPRTGGAVGNTIYF
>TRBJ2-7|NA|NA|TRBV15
TGTGCCACCAGCAGAGATCCGAACTACGAGCAGTACTTC
CATSRDPNYEQYF
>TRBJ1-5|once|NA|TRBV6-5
TGTGCCAGCAGTGAATTCGGAGGACAGCCCCAGCATTTT
CASSEFGGQPQHF
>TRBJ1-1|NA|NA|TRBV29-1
TGCAGCGTTGAAGCAAGTATCGGGGTCACTGAAGCTTTCTTT
CSVEASIGVTEAFF
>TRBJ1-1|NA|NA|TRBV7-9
TGTGCCAGCAGCCCCCAACCAGGGACAACATACACTGAAGCTTTCTTT
CASSPQPGTTYTEAFF
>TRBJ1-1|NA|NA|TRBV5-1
TGCGCCAGCAGCTTAGGGAGGGGGGACACTGAAGCTTTCTTT
CASSLGRGDTEAFF
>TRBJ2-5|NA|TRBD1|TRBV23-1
TGCGCCAGCAGCCAGAACAGGGGGCTGAGGGAGACCCAGTACTTC
CASSQNRGLRETQYF
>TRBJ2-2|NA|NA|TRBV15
TGTGCCACCAGCAGAGGGTACGAAACCGGGGAGCTGTTTTTT
CATSRGYETGELFF
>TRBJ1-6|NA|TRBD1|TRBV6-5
TGTGCCAGCAGTCGGGACAGGAATTCACCCCTCCACTTT
CASSRDRNSPLHF
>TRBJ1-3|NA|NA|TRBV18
TGTGCCAGCTCATTCAGGACAGACGGAAACACCATATATTTT
CASSFRTDGNTIYF
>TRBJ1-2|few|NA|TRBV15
TGTGCCACCAGCAGTGGGGAGGAGGCAGGCTATGGCTACACCTTC
CATSSGEEAGYGYTF
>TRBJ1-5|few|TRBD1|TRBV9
TGTGCCAGCAGCAAGACAGGGAATAGCAATCAGCCCCAGCATTTT
CASSKTGNSNQPQHF
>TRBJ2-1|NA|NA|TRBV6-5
TGTGCCAGCAGTTTAGGACTGAACAATGAGCAGTTCTTC
CASSLGLNNEQFF
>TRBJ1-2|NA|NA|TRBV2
TGTGCCAGCAGTGAATCCGGGGGTGGGTATGGCTACACCTTC
CASSESGGGYGYTF
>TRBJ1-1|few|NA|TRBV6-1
TGTGCCAGCAACCTGGGGCCTGAAGCTTTCTTT
CASNLGPEAFF
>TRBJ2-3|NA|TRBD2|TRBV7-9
TGTGCCAGCAGCTTTTTGGCGGGGGGAAGCACAGATACGCAGTATTTT
CASSFLAGGSTDTQYF
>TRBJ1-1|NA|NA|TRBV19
TGTGCCAGTTCGACGGGGGATCCCTACGATACTGAAGCTTTCTTT
CASSTGDPYDTEAFF
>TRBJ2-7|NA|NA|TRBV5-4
TGTGCCAGCAGGTACCTTTGGCTGCTCTCCTACGAGCAGTACTTC
CASRYLWLLSYEQYF
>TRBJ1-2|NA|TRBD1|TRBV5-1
TGCGCCAGCAACAAAGAAGGGACAGGGGATTATGGCTACACCTTC
CASNKEGTGDYGYTF
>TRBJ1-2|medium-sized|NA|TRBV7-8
TGTGCCAGCAGCTCTGGAGCTTATGGCTACACCTTC
CASSSGAYGYTF
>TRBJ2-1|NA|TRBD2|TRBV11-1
TGTGCCAGCAGCTTGGGGCGGGGGGGCCCCGGGAGTGAGCAGTTCTTC
CASSLGRGGPGSEQFF
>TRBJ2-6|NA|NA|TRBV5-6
TGTGCCAGCAGCTCACTCGGGTTACGCGACTCTGGGGCCAACGTCCTGACTTTC
CASSSLGLRDSGANVLTF
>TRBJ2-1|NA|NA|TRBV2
TGTGCCAGCAGTGAAGCGCTTCCGGTTTCCTACAATGAGCAGTTCTTC
CASSEALPVSYNEQFF
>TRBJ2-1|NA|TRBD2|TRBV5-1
TGCGCCAGCAGCAGGCCCTTGACTAGCGGGCTCTACAATGAGCAGTTCTTC
CASSRPLTSGLYNEQFF
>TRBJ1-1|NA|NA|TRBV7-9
TGTGCCAGCAGCTTAGAGTACGGAGCTTTCTTT
CASSLEYGAFF
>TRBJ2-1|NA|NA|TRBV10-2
TGCGCCAGCAAATGGCTTGGCACCTACAATGAGCAGTTCTTC
CASKWLGTYNEQFF
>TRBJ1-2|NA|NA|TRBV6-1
TGTGCCAGCAGTGGGCTCCGGACTGCATCATACTATGGCTACACCTTC
CASSGLRTASYYGYTF
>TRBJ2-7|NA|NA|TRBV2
TGTGCCAGCAGTGAAGCAGAACTAGCAAACTACGAGCAGTACTTC
CASSEAELANYEQYF
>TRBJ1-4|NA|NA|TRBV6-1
TGTGCCAGCAGTCCCCCCGGGAACCTTAATGAAAAACTGTTTTTT
CASSPPGNLNEKLFF
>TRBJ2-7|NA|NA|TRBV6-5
TGTGCCTCCTCAGGAGTCGACGAGCAGTACTTC
CASSGVDEQYF
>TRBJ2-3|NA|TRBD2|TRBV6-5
TGTGCCAGCAGCGATAACGGGGCCCTACGGGGGGCGCAGTATTTT
CASSDNGALRGAQYF
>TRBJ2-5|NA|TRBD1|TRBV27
TGTGCCAGCAGTTTAGAGTCCGGGACAGGGGTAGGGGAGACCCAGTACTTC
CASSLESGTGVGETQYF
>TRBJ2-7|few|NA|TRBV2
TGTGCCAGCACGGTAGCGGATTCCTACGAGCAGTACTTC
CASTVADSYEQYF
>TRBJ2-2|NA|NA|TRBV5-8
TGTGCCAGCAGCTTCCAGTTCATCACCGGGGAGCTGTTTTTT
CASSFQFITGELFF
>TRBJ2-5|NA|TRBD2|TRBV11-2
TGTGCCAGCAGCTCGGGACTAGCGGGGGTTTGGGAGACCCAGTACTTC
CASSSGLAGVWETQYF
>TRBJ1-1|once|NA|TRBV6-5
TGTGCCAGCAGTTACTCGATAGGGGTCACTGAAGCTTTCTTT
CASSYSIGVTEAFF
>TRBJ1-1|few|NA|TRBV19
TGTGCCAGTAGTATAGCGGGCGAGGGCCAATTTAGGGGCACTGAAGCTTTCTTT
CASSIAGEGQFRGTEAFF
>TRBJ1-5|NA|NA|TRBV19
TGTGCCAGTAGTATAGAGGGAAGGGAAAATCAGCCCCAGCATTTT
CASSIEGRENQPQHF
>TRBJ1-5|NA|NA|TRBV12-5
TGTGCTAGTGCCCCAGGGTATGGTAATCAGCCCCAGCATTTT
CASAPGYGNQPQHF